Each of the 20 T cell receptor beta chains below was sequenced from the same sample in a study of CD4 T cells in relation to SARS-CoV-2 and coronaviruses. Profiled with immunoSEQ multiplex PCR; TCRdb holds only in-frame clones, not every one. This sample has 20,000 to 25,000 clones, with about 79% found just once. Antigens of these TCRs are unknown. CD4+ T cells from unexposed donors were obtained before the COVID-19 pandemic (2011-2018). The cells were cultured for under 13 days before CD4+ T cells were isolated. Specimen: CD4+ T cells from PBMCs, cultured in vitro. These receptors were obtained from a human donor in good health.

The gene calls are TRBV19 and TRBJ1-1, with a weak D call TRBD1 (6 bases). From germline, CDR1 is LNHDA and CDR2 SQIVND (reference sequence). Deletions cut 4 bases from V and 3 bases from J, with 9 bases between. The CDR3 runs 13 residues. As DNA, the CDR3 is TGTGCCAGTAGTAGATACAGGGACACTGAAGCTTTCTTT. This sequence encodes CASSRYRDTEAFF.

V is TRBV24-1 and J is TRBJ2-4; D unclear. Germline loops: CDR1 KGHDR, CDR2 SFDVKD. This CDR3 comprises 17 residues. V lost 6 bases, J lost 5 bases, and 22 bases lay in between. CDR3 nucleotides: TGTGCCACCAGTTACTCCCCCCCCGCGAGGAGAGAAAACATTCAGTACTTC. As protein: CATSYSPPARRENIQYF.

This CDR3 is CASSPPVGQTYGYTF. CDR3 coding DNA: TGTGCCAGCAGCCCTCCTGTCGGGCAGACCTATGGCTACACCTTC. The V gene is TRBV9, the J gene TRBJ1-2; D gene unclear. CDR3 length: 15 residues. The ends were cut back, 4 bases at V and 4 bases at J, with 17 bases in the middle. Looked up from germline, CDR1 is SGDLS and CDR2 is YYNGEE.

The chain is built from TRBV28 and TRBJ1-5; possible D gene TRBD1, 5 bases. The V gene's germline CDR1 is MDHEN and CDR2 SYDVKM. This CDR3 is 16 amino acids long. Trimming pared 5 bases from V and 6 bases from J, leaving 20 bases between. CDR3 sequence: CASSTTGGAITQPQHF. CDR3 coding DNA: TGTGCCAGCAGTACCACCGGGGGAGCCATTACTCAGCCCCAGCATTTT.

The rearrangement uses TRBV19 and TRBJ2-5, with a tentative D call TRBD1 (5 bases). The CDR3 sequence is 13 residues long. CDR1 and CDR2 from the germline V gene are LNHDA and SQIVND (reference sequence). Trimming pared 1 base from V and 3 bases from J, leaving 6 bases between. The CDR3: CASSIAREETQYF. DNA for the CDR3: TGTGCCAGTAGTATAGCCAGGGAAGAGACCCAGTACTTC.

The rearrangement joins TRBV19 to TRBJ2-1, with TRBD2 as a possible D gene (5 bases). Deletions cut 8 bases from V and 3 bases from J, with 26 bases between. Germline V CDR1 and CDR2: LNHDA, SQIVND (reference sequence). CDR3 length: 18 amino acids. DNA of the CDR3: TGTGCCAGTCGAATAACGGGTAAGCGGACTTCTGGCTACAATGAGCAGTTCTTC. This gives the protein CASRITGKRTSGYNEQFF.

J is TRBJ1-5 and V is TRBV28; a weak D match, TRBD1 (5 bases). The CDR3 sequence is 13 residues long. V was shortened by 11 bases and J by 1 base, with 12 bases between the two germline ends. From germline, CDR1 is MDHEN and CDR2 SYDVKM. The CDR3 coding sequence is TGTGCCGCGAAGGGACGGAGCAATCAGCCCCAGCATTTT. Amino acids: CAAKGRSNQPQHF.

This clone was counted only a few times. The chain joins TRBV7-9 to TRBJ2-7; no reliable D call. The CDR3 is 13 residues long. Germline V gene lookup returns CDR1 SEHNR and CDR2 FQNEAQ (reference sequence). The V gene lost 5 bases and the J gene lost 2 bases, with 10 bases spanning the gap. Here the CDR3 DNA reads TGTGCCAGCAGCCCTGTATGGGCCTACGAGCAGTACTTC. Translation: CASSPVWAYEQYF.

This clone has more than one count but fewer than ten. The J gene is TRBJ2-1, the V gene TRBV2, with D possibly being TRBD2 (5 bases). Germline CDR1 is SNHLY and CDR2 is FYNNEI. The CDR3 runs to 11 residues. V was clipped by 7 bases and J by 8 bases, with 9 bases between them. The CDR3 region is CASIEGYEQFF. In DNA form, the CDR3 reads TGTGCCAGCATTGAGGGTTATGAGCAGTTCTTC.

This clone turned up a few times. The chain links TRBV18 to TRBJ1-6; D uncertain. CDR1 KGHSH and CDR2 LQKENI come from the germline V gene. The CDR3 totals 15 residues. V was cut by 3 bases and J by 6 bases, with 12 bases left in between. The CDR3 loop reads CASSPARPGNSPLHF. CDR3 sequence (DNA): TGTGCCAGCTCACCTGCCAGGCCCGGTAATTCACCCCTCCACTTT.

Notes on this clone: A read error may account for a junction end that differs from germline. The CDR3 bases are TGTGCCAGCAATCCGGGACTAGCGGGAGAGGAGCTTCACTTC. It specifies CASNPGLAGEELHF. The J gene is TRBJ2-7, the V gene TRBV27, with TRBD2 matching over 14 bases. This CDR3 contains 14 residues. In germline, CDR1 is MNHEY, CDR2 SMNVEV (reference sequence).

The J gene is TRBJ2-1, the V gene TRBV2, with D perhaps matching TRBD2 (5 bases). The CDR3 is made up of 14 amino acids. With 4 bases removed from V and 0 bases from J, the gap between germline ends came to 7 bases. Per germline, CDR1 SNHLY and CDR2 FYNNEI. The DNA of the CDR3 is TGTGCCAGCAGTGGAGGGAGCTCCTACAATGAGCAGTTCTTC. Encoded protein: CASSGGSSYNEQFF.

This clone has just a few counts. The CDR3 DNA follows: TGTGCCAGCAGTTACGACTGGTCCACCGGGGAGCTGTTTTTT. Its translation is CASSYDWSTGELFF. V is TRBV6-5 and J is TRBJ2-2; D ambiguous. The length of the CDR3 is 14 residues. The V end lost 2 bases, the J end lost 4 bases, and 8 bases lay between the germline ends. CDR1 is MNHEY and CDR2 is SVGAGI in the germline V gene.

This chain joins TRBV2 and TRBJ2-3; a possible D gene is TRBD2 (5 bases). Between the trimmed V and J ends, which lost 7 bases and 3 bases, there was a span of 11 bases. The CDR3 is 13 residues long. CDR1 SNHLY and CDR2 FYNNEI come from the germline V gene. The CDR3 reads CASIEGSTDTQYF. The CDR3 nucleotides are TGTGCCAGCATTGAGGGAAGTACAGATACGCAGTATTTT.

The genes are TRBV19 and TRBJ1-3; D is undetermined. Germline V gene data show CDR1 as LNHDA and CDR2 as SQIVND (reference sequence). V dropped 5 bases and J dropped 0 bases, with 14 bases sitting between them. There are 16 residues in the CDR3. Written as DNA, the CDR3 is TGTGCCAGTAGTTTCTGGACGGAGAGCTCTGGAAACACCATATATTTT. Protein sequence: CASSFWTESSGNTIYF.

V and J are TRBV3-1 (or the pseudogene TRBV3-2) and TRBJ1-5; weak D call: TRBD1 (5 bases). The ends were cut back, 3 bases at V and 1 base at J, with 13 bases in the middle. Germline V gene data show CDR1 as LGHDT and CDR2 as YNNKEL (reference sequence). CDR3 length: 16 amino acids. The CDR3 coding sequence is TGTGCCAGCAGCCAGTCAGGGCGGTGGAGCAATCAGCCCCAGCATTTT. It translates to CASSQSGRWSNQPQHF.

The J gene is TRBJ2-1, the V gene TRBV24-1; 11 bases line up with TRBD1. Trimming removed 4 bases from V and 4 bases from J; junction bases left unmatched: 5. Looked up from germline, CDR1 is KGHDR and CDR2 is SFDVKD. There are 16 residues in the CDR3. DNA for the CDR3: TGTGCCACCAGTGACCGGACAGGGGGCTCTTACAATGAGCAGTTCTTC. Protein: CATSDRTGGSYNEQFF.

This sequence joins TRBV29-1 and TRBJ1-4; D is undetermined. Germline V gene data show CDR1 as SQVTM and CDR2 as ANQGSEA. The CDR3 runs to 15 residues. Trimming left V 7 bases short and J 2 bases short, with 17 bases between. The CDR3 DNA reads as TGCAGCGATCACGGGTTACCCGGGACTAATGAAAAACTGTTTTTT. This translates into CSDHGLPGTNEKLFF.

The gene calls are TRBV7-3 and TRBJ2-7; D remains unclear. Germline CDR1 SGHTA, CDR2 FQGTGA. The germline V and J ends were trimmed by 1 base and 0 bases, with 7 bases remaining between them. The CDR3 consists of 14 residues. The DNA for the CDR3 is TGTGCCAGCAGCTTAAGCGGCTACTCCTACGAGCAGTACTTC. Protein sequence: CASSLSGYSYEQYF.

This chain links TRBV10-3 with TRBJ2-2; 8 nucleotides line up with TRBD2. Germline lookup yields CDR1 ENHRY and CDR2 SYGVKD. The CDR3 spans 15 residues. J lost 5 bases, V lost 4 bases, and 6 bases had no gene match. The DNA for the CDR3 is TGTGCCATCAGTGCGCAACCGGGGGGGACCGGGGAGCTGTTTTTT. Translating gives CAISAQPGGTGELFF.